The TCR beta chain described here comes from a study of long-term antiretroviral therapy in people with HIV. The CDR3 has 17 amino acids. The germline V gene encodes CDR1 LGHNA and CDR2 YSLEER. Trimming shortened V by 0 bases and J by 1 base, and 14 bases separated the two germline ends. Version v3.0 of the immunoSEQ assay was performed at survey level. The repertoire was sequenced with immunoSEQ multiplex PCR; TCRdb's copy has only in-frame clones and lacks some. In the table there are 15,000 to 20,000 clones, 80% to 90% of which are singletons. This TCR was recovered from a woman aged 18-35 years with HIV. The chain couples TRBV4-3 to TRBJ2-3; tentative D call: TRBD2 (6 bases). The sequences come from unsorted PBMCs, collected 0.6 years after starting antiretroviral therapy. The CDR3 reads CASSQEQGLAGTDTQYF. The CDR3 nucleotides read TGCGCCAGCAGCCAAGAGCAGGGACTGGCGGGCACAGATACGCAGTATTTT.